The clone carrying this T cell receptor beta chain has just one count. Its antigen is undetermined. The same CDR3 also results from other DNA sequences found in this sample. Likely unrecorded immune exposures existed in these nominally healthy donors. The source of the sample is a study of cytomegalovirus exposure and HLA in healthy donors. Study-level information: Across 350 to 500 genotyped donors, 81% landed in the Caucasian-associated ancestry cluster.

Trimming left V 2 bases short and J 4 bases short, with 12 bases between. This CDR3 is built from 15 residues. Germline assignment: CDR1 MDHEN and CDR2 SYDVKM. Broader study findings: Most observed TCR sequences were rare, whereas some public TCRs were detected in many donors. Three CMV-associated chains were confirmed in vitro to be specific for CMV antigens.

PCR was performed using 60 Vbeta and 13 Jbeta primers. Sequenced by immunoSEQ multiplex PCR; TCRdb stores in-frame clones only, minus some. The data contain 110,000 to 150,000 clones, 78% of them seen just once; the ten biggest clones take up less than 3.5%. What was sequenced was PBMCs. The sequence was collected from a male donor in good health and CMV-seronegative. The rearrangement joins TRBV28 to TRBJ1-5; D is unresolved. The CDR3 sequence: CASSLISGRNQPQHF. In nucleotides, the CDR3 is TGTGCCAGCAGTTTAATTAGCGGCCGAAATCAGCCCCAGCATTTT.